This section outlines one T cell receptor beta chain sequence together with its context. Its antigen is currently unknown. Sequencing was performed with immunoSEQ multiplex PCR; in TCRdb, only in-frame clones are kept and a portion is missing. The sample has around 88,000 clones, roughly 88% seen once. The sample is drawn from a study of T cell responses to AZD1222 COVID-19 vaccine. Study-level results: Increases in Spike-specific TCR breadth and depth were seen after two AZD1222 doses. Just 5 to 7 AZD1222 recipients tested seropositive at baseline. The sample set comprised mostly white British donors with more females, and clonal diversity was possibly underestimated.

The CDR3 sequence is 15 residues long. Trimming took off 0 bases at V and 4 bases at J, with 13 bases between the two ends. Per germline, CDR1 SGDLS and CDR2 YYNGEE. The rearrangement joins TRBV9 to TRBJ1-2; the D is unclear. The sample consisted of peripheral blood, taken on day 0 of MenACWY control vaccination. This receptor was obtained from an adult in good health. This chain's CDR3 is CASSVGTPDGYGYTF. In DNA, the CDR3 is TGTGCCAGCAGCGTAGGAACCCCGGATGGCTATGGCTACACCTTC.